A single T cell receptor beta chain is shown here with its context. The germline gives CDR1 ENHRY, CDR2 SYGVKD. The CDR3 length is 14 residues. V gave up 5 bases and J gave up 2 bases, with 12 bases separating them. This entry comes from a study of shared clonotypes between healthy human individuals. Donors, healthy HIV-negative adults, lacked recent acute infections or vaccinations. It was at deep level that the assay was run. Genomic DNA from each subset was divided evenly over several immunoSEQ plates. The table came from immunoSEQ multiplex PCR; TCRdb's copy has only in-frame clones and leaves some out. This table holds about half a million clones, around 79% found once.

The chain has TRBV10-3 and TRBJ1-2; D may be TRBD1 (5 bases). The sequenced material came from PBMCs. The source of this sequence is a woman aged 40 to 55 in good health. Some clones in this sample may be carry-over from other donors' samples. CDR3 amino acids: CAISPGKSNYGYTF. DNA of the CDR3: TGTGCCATCAGTCCAGGGAAATCAAACTATGGCTACACCTTC.